The 5 T cell receptor beta chains reported below all come from one sample, sequenced in a study of cytomegalovirus exposure and HLA in healthy donors. It was with 60 Vbeta and 13 Jbeta primers that the PCR ran. Here immunoSEQ multiplex PCR was the method, and the copy in TCRdb shows in-frame clones only, minus some. The sample yields 120,000 to 150,000 clones, 70% to 80% seen once. Sequencing was done on a sample of PBMCs. All receptors derive from a woman aged 40 to 49 in good health and CMV-seropositive.

This chain links TRBV14 with TRBJ1-2; possible D gene TRBD1, 5 bases. V gave up 3 bases and J gave up 3 bases, with 11 bases separating them. Germline V gene sequence: CDR1 SGHDN, CDR2 FVKESK. The CDR3 sequence is 14 residues long. Here the CDR3 reads CASSHLGVDYGYTF. CDR3 DNA sequence: TGTGCCAGCAGCCATTTAGGGGTGGACTATGGCTACACCTTC.

This rearrangement joins TRBV5-1 to TRBJ1-2, with 11 bases fitting TRBD1. V trimming: 4 bases; J trimming: 8 bases; junction bases outside the gene matches: 7. Germline V gene sequence: CDR1 SGHRS, CDR2 YFSETQ. This CDR3 spans 14 amino acids. CDR3 bases: TGCGCCAGCAGCACTGGGACAGGGGGGTACGGCTACACCTTC. This sequence encodes CASSTGTGGYGYTF.

The chain uses TRBV18 and TRBJ1-5, with a possible D match to TRBD1 (5 bases). CDR3 size: 15 residues. The V gene lost 2 bases and the J gene lost 7 bases, with 15 bases spanning the gap. Germline assignment: CDR1 KGHSH and CDR2 LQKENI. This chain's CDR3 is CASSPNAGMDQPQHF. The CDR3 region has the DNA TGTGCCAGCTCACCAAACGCAGGGATGGACCAGCCCCAGCATTTT.

This clone was observed a few times. The genes are TRBV10-3 and TRBJ2-7; D is possibly TRBD2 (5 bases). Germline CDR1 and CDR2: ENHRY and SYGVKD. The CDR3 covers 14 residues. Trimming took off 4 bases at V and 2 bases at J, with 12 bases between the two ends. The DNA for the CDR3 is TGTGCCATCAGTGCCACGGGAAAAACCTACGAGCAGTACTTC. It is translated as CAISATGKTYEQYF.

V usage is TRBV5-4 and J usage is TRBJ2-1, with 12 bases aligning to TRBD2. The V segment lost 3 bases and the J segment 3 bases; nucleotides outside the gene matches: 1. CDR3 length: 15 amino acids. Germline V gene sequence: CDR1 SGHNT, CDR2 YYREEE (reference sequence). Here the CDR3 DNA reads TGTGCCAGCAGCTCGGGACTAGCGGGCTACAATGAGCAGTTCTTC. Translated: CASSSGLAGYNEQFF.